The entry below describes one T cell receptor (beta chain). What it binds is unknown. At collection, donors were nominally healthy, but unrecorded immune exposures were probable. The data belong to a study of cytomegalovirus exposure and HLA in healthy donors. Overall study results and limits: The authors confirmed in vitro that three CMV-associated chains were specific for CMV antigens. One later analysis reportedly identified an Asian-associated ancestry cluster that showed fewer N-insertions than the 666-donor mean. The study recorded 150 to 200 TCR beta chains that were cytomegalovirus-associated.

Germline values: CDR1 LNHDA, CDR2 SQIVND (reference sequence). The V segment lost 8 bases and the J segment 5 bases; nucleotides outside the gene matches: 6. This CDR3 comprises 13 residues. Primers for the PCR totalled 60 Vbeta and 13 Jbeta. Repertoires were generated with immunoSEQ multiplex PCR, while TCRdb's copy carries only in-frame clones and drops some. The sample table sets out 80,000 to 95,000 clones. The chain links TRBV19 to TRBJ2-1; 7 positions match TRBD2. The receptor was isolated from a man aged 45 to 65 in good health and CMV-seropositive. The sample was PBMCs. Here the CDR3 DNA reads TGTGCCAGTGGGAGGGCCCAGGACAATGAGCAGTTCTTC. Translation gives CASGRAQDNEQFF.